These T cell receptor beta chains were read from a single sample in a study of T cell repertoires in cytomegalovirus infection. TCRdb used MiXCR to reprocess the reads, holding one entry per CDR3 protein. The table has 170,000 or so distinct CDR3 sequences, approximately 15% seen once. Sequences were obtained from PBMCs. Receptor source: a human donor in good health (CMV status not recorded). Some clones in this sample may be carry-over from other donors' samples. Both conserved end residues are part of each CDR3. Each record gives: J gene, V gene, D gene, CDR3 protein. A D gene is named only where the DNA matches it firmly.

>TRBJ2-5|TRBV20-1|TRBD2
CSAGGVTQYF
>TRBJ2-7|TRBV6-2/TRBV6-3|TRBD1
CASRIQGTHYEQYF
>TRBJ2-1|TRBV7-3|.
CASSEGTSSYNEQFF
>TRBJ2-5|TRBV14|TRBD1
CASSHLSTGVETQYF
>TRBJ1-1|TRBV27|.
CASTENPDTEAFF
>TRBJ1-1|TRBV7-6|.
CASSSISARFTEAFF
>TRBJ2-3|TRBV7-2|TRBD2
CASSSPEREGTDTQYF
>TRBJ2-1|TRBV7-9|.
CASSLASFWDEQFF
>TRBJ1-5|TRBV11-2|TRBD1
CASSQEGTGNQPQHF
>TRBJ1-2|TRBV14|TRBD1
CASSPRTGDGYTF
>TRBJ1-1|TRBV7-9|.
CASSSPVGRMNTEAFF
>TRBJ1-1|TRBV10-3|.
CAISESRGQLEAFF
>TRBJ1-2|TRBV7-2|.
CASSLGGRGFVGYTF
>TRBJ2-7|TRBV7-3|TRBD1
CASSKGWTGLKLQYF
>TRBJ1-5|TRBV18|.
CASSPGLTRGNQPQHF
>TRBJ1-5|TRBV28|TRBD1
CASSKGTGVQPQHF
>TRBJ1-1|TRBV7-9|.
CASSFRGVAAEAFF
>TRBJ2-1|TRBV28|.
CASSLVYSGAVSYNEQFF
>TRBJ2-1|TRBV12-5|TRBD2
CASGLESGRGYNEQFF
>TRBJ2-7|TRBV24-1|.
CATSDTGTKGYEQYF
>TRBJ1-3|TRBV12-3/TRBV12-4|.
CASSPLRGGTIYF
>TRBJ1-2|TRBV7-2|.
CASSLLKDGYTF
>TRBJ1-1|TRBV28|.
CASSTGTVRMNTEAFF
>TRBJ1-1|TRBV10-3|.
CAISETQQNTEAFF
>TRBJ2-3|TRBV29-1|TRBD2
CSVLGLAGVTDTQYF
>TRBJ1-2|TRBV7-9|.
CASSHAGRYGYTF
>TRBJ1-6|TRBV27|.
CASSPPAGDWSLHF
>TRBJ2-1|TRBV12-3/TRBV12-4|.
CASRTTTPYNEQFF
>TRBJ2-5|TRBV7-2|.
CASSLGPQETQYF
>TRBJ1-3|TRBV9|.
CASSEGGRRPGNTIYF
>TRBJ2-7|TRBV7-2|.
CASSARDKTHREQYF
>TRBJ2-7|TRBV29-1|TRBD1
CSVEGDRGAPYEQYF
>TRBJ1-5|TRBV12-3/TRBV12-4|.
CASSQRNGNQPQHF
>TRBJ2-5|TRBV5-4|.
CASSLEWGIAETQYF
>TRBJ1-1|TRBV29-1|.
CSDAGENPGEAFF